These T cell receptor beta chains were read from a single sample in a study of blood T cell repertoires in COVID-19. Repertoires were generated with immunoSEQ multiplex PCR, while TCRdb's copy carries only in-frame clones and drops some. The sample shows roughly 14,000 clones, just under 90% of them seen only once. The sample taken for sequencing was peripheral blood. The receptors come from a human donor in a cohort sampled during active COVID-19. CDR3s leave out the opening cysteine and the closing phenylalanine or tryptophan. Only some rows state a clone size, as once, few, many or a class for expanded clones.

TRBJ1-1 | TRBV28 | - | ASSLSQGNSEAF
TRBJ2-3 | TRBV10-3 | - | AISSRETDTQY
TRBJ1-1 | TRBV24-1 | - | ATRATGLNTEAF
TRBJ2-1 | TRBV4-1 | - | ASSQRGGGPDNEQF
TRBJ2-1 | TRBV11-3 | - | ASSLDQGGTGAPNEQF
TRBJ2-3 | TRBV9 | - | ASSVVAGTSTDTQY
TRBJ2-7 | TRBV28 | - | ASSPDLGQSYEQY
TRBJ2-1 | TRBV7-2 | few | ASSLGANNEQF
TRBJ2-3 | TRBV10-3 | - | AISESRSGRDTQY
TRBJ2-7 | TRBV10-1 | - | ASSEYRAGEEQY
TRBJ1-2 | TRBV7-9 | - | ASSPGTGKRGYT
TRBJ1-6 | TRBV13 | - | ASSAPRGRGNSPLH
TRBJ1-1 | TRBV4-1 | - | ASSQDETREAF
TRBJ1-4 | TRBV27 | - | ASSLSGDEKLF
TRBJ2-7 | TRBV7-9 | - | ASSHVSADTNLYEQY
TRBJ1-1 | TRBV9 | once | ASSVVSRGGDTEAF
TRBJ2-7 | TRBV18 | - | ASSPPAVRYEQY
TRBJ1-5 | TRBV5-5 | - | ASSLVGANQPQH
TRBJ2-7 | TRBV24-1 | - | ATSDPGQGSSYEQY
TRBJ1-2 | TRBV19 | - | ASSRTGAHPINYGYT
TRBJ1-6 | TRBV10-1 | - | ASSPLGDSPLH
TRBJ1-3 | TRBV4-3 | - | ASSQAHGTGNTIY
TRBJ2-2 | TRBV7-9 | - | ASSLSGGPGELF
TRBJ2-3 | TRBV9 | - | ASKTSGSLADTQY
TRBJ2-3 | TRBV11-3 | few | ASSSGLADTDTQY
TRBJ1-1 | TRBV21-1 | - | ASSRTGDETEAF
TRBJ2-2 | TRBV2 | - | ASSPAGGGELF
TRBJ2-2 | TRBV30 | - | AWSVDYTGELF
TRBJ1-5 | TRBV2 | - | ASSGVGQADQPQH
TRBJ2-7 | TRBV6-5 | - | ASSSPGAFPYEQY
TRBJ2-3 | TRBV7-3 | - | ASSFTGGAADTQY
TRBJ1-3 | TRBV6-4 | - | ASSDSDRETRNTIY
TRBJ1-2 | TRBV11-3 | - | ASSLFTDSYGYT
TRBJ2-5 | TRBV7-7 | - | ASSRGGQETQY
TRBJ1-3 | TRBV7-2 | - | ASSTRDRLSSGNTIY